This record concerns one T cell receptor (beta chain) sequence. Antigen unknown. The assay was immunoSEQ multiplex PCR, and TCRdb's table has in-frame clones only and misses some. The sample has approximately 2,100 clones, less than 15% seen once. This entry is derived from a study of tumour-infiltrating T cells in Burkitt lymphoma. Across the study: Repertoire clonality predicted overall and progression-free survival. Overall study findings and caveats: Several public clonotypes were shared across many Burkitt lymphoma patients.

Germline V CDR1 and CDR2: SEHNR, FQNEAQ (reference sequence). This CDR3 is built from 13 residues. V lost 6 bases and J 1 base, leaving 10 bases between the germline ends. The sequencing input was tumor tissue from a relapse. The chain joins TRBV7-9 to TRBJ2-7; D is undetermined. This clonotype was obtained from a human donor with relapsed Burkitt lymphoma. The CDR3 sequence: CASSRGASYEQYF. The CDR3 DNA is TGTGCCAGCAGTCGAGGCGCATCCTACGAGCAGTACTTC.